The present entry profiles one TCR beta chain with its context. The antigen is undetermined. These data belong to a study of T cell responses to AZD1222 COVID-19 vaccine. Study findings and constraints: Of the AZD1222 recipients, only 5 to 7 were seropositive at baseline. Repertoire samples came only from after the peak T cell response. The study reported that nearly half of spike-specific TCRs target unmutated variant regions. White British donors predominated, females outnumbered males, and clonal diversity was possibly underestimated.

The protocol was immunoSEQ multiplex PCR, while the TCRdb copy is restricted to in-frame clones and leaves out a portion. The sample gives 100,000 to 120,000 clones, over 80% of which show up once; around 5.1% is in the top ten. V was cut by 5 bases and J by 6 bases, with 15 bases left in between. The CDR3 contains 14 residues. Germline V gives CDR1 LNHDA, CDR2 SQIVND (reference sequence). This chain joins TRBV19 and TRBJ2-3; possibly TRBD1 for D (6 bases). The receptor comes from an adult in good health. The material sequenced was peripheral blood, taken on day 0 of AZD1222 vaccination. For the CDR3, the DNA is TGTGCCAGTAGTCGCCGACAGGCTAGCGATACGCAGTATTTT. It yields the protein CASSRRQASDTQYF. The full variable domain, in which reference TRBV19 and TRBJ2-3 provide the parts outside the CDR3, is DGGITQSPKYLFRKEGQNVTLSCEQNLNHDAMYWYRQDPGQGLRLIYYSQIVNDFQKGDIAEGYSVSREKKESFPLTVTSAQKNPTAFYLCASSRRQASDTQYFGPGTRLTVL.